This TCR beta chain was identified in a study of T cells after posttransplantation cyclophosphamide (dated by TCRdb to about 2016). As for the study more broadly: Using TRB sequencing, the study followed how the T cell repertoire rebuilt after myeloablative bone marrow transplantation with posttransplantation cyclophosphamide given as GVHD prophylaxis. Public TRB sequences were compared against a database of over 3,000 sequences linked to responses to pathogens, tumor antigens, self-antigens and alloantigens. Blood from all 30 or so PTCy patients with 1-year posttransplant specimens was subjected to TRB sequencing. Samples from some 40 PTCy-treated patients, along with samples from around 16 of their related bone marrow donors, underwent antigen receptor sequencing. Up to roughly 3 additional blood samples from 2 to 5.2 years after transplant were also TRB-sequenced in 3 patients, as was pretransplant blood from several patients. Because TRA and TRB clonality were tightly correlated in 9 samples, subsequent TCR analyses were focused on TRB only. Study-level results and caveats: Across more than 40 patients, TRB clonality was highly associated with recipient CMV seropositivity and CMV reactivation, and diversity in PTCy patients was similar to diversity in CNI/methotrexate controls. At 1-2 months, donor-recipient similarity was low but rose over the first year, and the later blood repertoires were often dominated by donor CD8+ memory clones. The TRB repertoires of T cells infiltrating skin or the GI tract showed only limited overlap with the TRB repertoires found in blood.

The table lists this clone with many counts. Its antigen is unknown. It has no much larger one-base neighbor in the sample; base qualities were not kept. Additional DNA sequences in this sample encode the identical CDR3. Related bone marrow donors provided peripheral blood samples on the day of marrow donation. Peripheral blood and bone marrow mononuclear cells were isolated by Ficoll-Hypaque density centrifugation and were cryopreserved. Genomic DNA was the input for TRB sequencing, which was run either with the immunoSEQ assay at survey resolution or with the hsTCRB kit. The paper's processing steps were these. The immunoSEQ software handled initial read processing, and the LymphoSeq R package was used for repertoire analyses. Clonality was computed as 1 minus normalized Shannon entropy; Gini coefficient was also calculated for each TRB dataset. To infer phenotypes in unsorted samples, TRB sequences from sorted subsets of the recipient or donor were mapped onto unsorted samples from the same recipient. What TCRdb holds here is the immuneACCESS table cut down to in-frame rearrangements. Part of the clones is not present; checked against another copy, under half of the missing clones reflect an unresolved V gene, and the others are unexplained. Clone size and the V and J calls come from that table; the DNA yielded D and trimming. The table shows some 38,000 clones here, with no singletons. Of the sample, 2.5% falls within the top ten clones.

The CDR3, from cysteine to phenylalanine, totals 19 residues. The entry retains the CDR3 DNA only, 57 bases that are in frame from base 1. The receptor chain draws on TRBV21-1 and TRBJ2-2; the listed D gene, TRBD2, was not tested against the DNA. TRBV21-1 is listed as a pseudogene. What was sequenced was PBMCs. The TCR was taken from a man aged 50 to 60 in good health, CMV-negative, and a related stem cell transplant donor. The CDR3 in this case is CASSKGGTSGGANTGELFF. The DNA reads as follows: TGTGCCAGCAGCAAAGGAGGGACTAGCGGGGGCGCGAACACCGGGGAGCTGTTTTTT.